Listed below are T cell receptor beta chains from one sample, sequenced in a study of OX40 agonist ivuxolimab in advanced cancers. Libraries were prepared by immunoSEQ multiplex PCR; TCRdb keeps only in-frame clonotypes and omits some of them. Here the sample spans tens of thousands of clones, about 90% being singletons. The sequencing here drew on CD4+ or CD8+ T cells sorted from blood, taken in a trial of the OX40 agonist ivuxolimab. The receptors here all came from an adult with an advanced solid tumor such as melanoma, head and neck, liver or kidney cancer. Each CDR3 is given with its conserved first and last residue. The D gene is left open where the match is weak. Size is omitted from some rows. Given values are once, few, many or a class for expanded clones.

j_gene,len,v_gene,d_gene,abundance,CDR3nt,CDR3aa
TRBJ2-7,14,TRBV5-1,.,.,TGCGCCAGCAGCTTGGCGGCTTACTCCTACGAGCAGTACTTC,CASSLAAYSYEQYF
TRBJ2-3,17,TRBV2,TRBD2,.,TGTGCCAGCAGTGAAGCGAGGGCTAGCGGGAGCACAGATACGCAGTATTTT,CASSEARASGSTDTQYF
TRBJ2-6,15,TRBV5-6,.,.,TGTGCCAGCAGCCTGACAGGTACCGGGGCCAACGTCCTGACTTTC,CASSLTGTGANVLTF
TRBJ2-5,16,TRBV7-3,.,.,TGTGCCAGCAGCTTAAAGAAGGGCAGGGACGAGGAGACCCAGTACTTC,CASSLKKGRDEETQYF
TRBJ2-1,16,TRBV19,TRBD1,.,TGTGCCAGTAGTATCCTAACGGGACAGGGGGCGAATGAGCAGTTCTTC,CASSILTGQGANEQFF
TRBJ2-3,18,TRBV19,TRBD2,.,TGTGCCAGTAGTTCCGGGACTAGCGCCCTATCTAGCACAGATACGCAGTATTTT,CASSSGTSALSSTDTQYF
TRBJ2-7,16,TRBV6-6,.,.,TGTGCCAGCAGTCTAGGCCGGGTCAAAATCTCCTACGAGCAGTACTTC,CASSLGRVKISYEQYF
TRBJ1-1,14,TRBV30,.,once,TGTGCCTGGAGTGTAAAGGTGCCGAACACTGAAGCTTTCTTT,CAWSVKVPNTEAFF
TRBJ2-2,14,TRBV5-1,TRBD1,.,TGCGCCAGTAGCCGGGACAGGGGGCACGGGGAGCTGTTTTTT,CASSRDRGHGELFF
TRBJ2-3,16,TRBV6-1,.,.,TGTGCCAGCAGTGCGGGCGGCAGGGCTTTCACAGATACGCAGTATTTT,CASSAGGRAFTDTQYF